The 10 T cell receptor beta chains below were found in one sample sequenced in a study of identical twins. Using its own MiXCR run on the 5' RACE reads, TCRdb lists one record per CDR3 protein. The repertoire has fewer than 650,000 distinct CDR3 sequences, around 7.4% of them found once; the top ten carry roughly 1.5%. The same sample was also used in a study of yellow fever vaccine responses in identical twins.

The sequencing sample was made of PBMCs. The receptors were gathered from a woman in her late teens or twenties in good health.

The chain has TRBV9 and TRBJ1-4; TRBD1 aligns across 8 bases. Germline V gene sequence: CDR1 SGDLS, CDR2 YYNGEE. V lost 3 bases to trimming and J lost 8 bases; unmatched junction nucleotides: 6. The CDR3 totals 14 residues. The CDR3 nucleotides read TGTGCCAGCAGCGCGACAGGGGTTTTCGAAAAACTGTTTTTT. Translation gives CASSATGVFEKLFF.

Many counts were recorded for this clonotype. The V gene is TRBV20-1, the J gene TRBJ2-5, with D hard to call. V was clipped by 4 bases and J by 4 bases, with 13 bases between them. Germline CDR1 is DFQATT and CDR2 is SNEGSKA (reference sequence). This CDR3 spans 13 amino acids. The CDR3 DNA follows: TGCAGTGCTAAACGACACCTGCCAGAGACCCAGTACTTC. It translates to CSAKRHLPETQYF.

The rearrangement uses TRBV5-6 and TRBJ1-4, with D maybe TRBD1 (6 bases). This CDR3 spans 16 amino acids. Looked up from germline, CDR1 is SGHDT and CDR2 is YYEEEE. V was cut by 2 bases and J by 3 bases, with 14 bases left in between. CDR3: CASSFRQAGPNEKLFF. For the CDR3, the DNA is TGTGCCAGCAGCTTCCGACAGGCCGGCCCTAATGAAAAACTGTTTTTT.

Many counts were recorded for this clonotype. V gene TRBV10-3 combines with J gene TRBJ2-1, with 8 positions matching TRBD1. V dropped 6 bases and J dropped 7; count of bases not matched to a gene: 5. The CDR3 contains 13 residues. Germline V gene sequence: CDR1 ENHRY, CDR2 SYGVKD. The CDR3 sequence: CAIRTGQGNEQFF. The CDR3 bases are TGTGCCATCAGGACAGGACAGGGAAATGAGCAGTTCTTC.

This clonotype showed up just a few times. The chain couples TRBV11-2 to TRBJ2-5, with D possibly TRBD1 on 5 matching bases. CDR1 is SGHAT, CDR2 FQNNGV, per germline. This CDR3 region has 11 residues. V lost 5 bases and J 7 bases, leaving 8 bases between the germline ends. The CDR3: CASSIQGTQYF. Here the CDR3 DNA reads TGTGCCAGCAGCATCCAGGGGACCCAGTACTTC.

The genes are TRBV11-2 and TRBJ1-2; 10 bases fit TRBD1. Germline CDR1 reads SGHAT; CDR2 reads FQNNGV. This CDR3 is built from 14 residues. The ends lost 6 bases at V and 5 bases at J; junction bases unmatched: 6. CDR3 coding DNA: TGTGCCAGCAGATTGGGGGACAGGGGTTATGGCTACACCTTC. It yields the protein CASRLGDRGYGYTF.

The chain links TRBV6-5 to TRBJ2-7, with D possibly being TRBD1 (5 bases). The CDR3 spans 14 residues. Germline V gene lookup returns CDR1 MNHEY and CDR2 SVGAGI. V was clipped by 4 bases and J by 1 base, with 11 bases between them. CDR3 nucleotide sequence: TGTGCCAGCAGTTGGCTGACAGATTCCTACGAGCAGTACTTC. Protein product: CASSWLTDSYEQYF.

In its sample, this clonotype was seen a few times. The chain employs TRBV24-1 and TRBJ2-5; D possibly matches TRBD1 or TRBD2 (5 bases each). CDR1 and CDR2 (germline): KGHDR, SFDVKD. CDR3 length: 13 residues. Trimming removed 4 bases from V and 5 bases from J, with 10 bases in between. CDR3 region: CATSEGVLETQYF. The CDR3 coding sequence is TGTGCCACCAGTGAGGGGGTCTTGGAGACCCAGTACTTC.

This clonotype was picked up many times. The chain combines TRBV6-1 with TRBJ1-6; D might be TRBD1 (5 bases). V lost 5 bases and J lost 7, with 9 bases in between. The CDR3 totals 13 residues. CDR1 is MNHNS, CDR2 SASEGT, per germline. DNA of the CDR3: TGTGCCAGCAGTCGGGGACGGAATTCACCCCTCCACTTT. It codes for CASSRGRNSPLHF.

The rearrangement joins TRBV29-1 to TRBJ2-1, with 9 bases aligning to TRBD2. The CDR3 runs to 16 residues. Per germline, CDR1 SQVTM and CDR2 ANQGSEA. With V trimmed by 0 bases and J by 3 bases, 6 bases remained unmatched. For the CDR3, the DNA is TGCAGCGTTGAAGAGCCGGCTAGCGGGGACTACAATGAGCAGTTCTTC. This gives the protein CSVEEPASGDYNEQFF.